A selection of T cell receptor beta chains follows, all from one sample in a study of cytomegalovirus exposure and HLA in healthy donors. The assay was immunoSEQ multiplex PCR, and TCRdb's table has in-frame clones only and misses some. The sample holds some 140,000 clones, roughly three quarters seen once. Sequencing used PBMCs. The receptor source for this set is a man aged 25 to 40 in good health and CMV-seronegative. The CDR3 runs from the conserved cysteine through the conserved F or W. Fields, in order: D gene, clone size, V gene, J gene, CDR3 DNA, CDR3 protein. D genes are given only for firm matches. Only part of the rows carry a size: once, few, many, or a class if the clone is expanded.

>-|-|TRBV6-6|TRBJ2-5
TGTGCCAGCAGGACGGACAGACAAGAGACCCAGTACTTC
CASRTDRQETQYF
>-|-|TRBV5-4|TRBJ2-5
TGTGCCAGCAGCTTACCGGGACTCCGGGAGACCCAGTACTTC
CASSLPGLRETQYF
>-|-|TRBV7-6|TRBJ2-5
TGTGCCAGCAGCTCAACTGAGACCCAGTACTTC
CASSSTETQYF
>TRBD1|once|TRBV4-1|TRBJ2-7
TGCGCCAGCAGCCAAGAACCGGGACAGGGTCCCTACGAGCAGTACTTC
CASSQEPGQGPYEQYF
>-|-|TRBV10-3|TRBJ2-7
TGTGCCATCATCCGAACTAGAGAGAGGCTAAGGGAGCAGTACTTC
CAIIRTRERLREQYF
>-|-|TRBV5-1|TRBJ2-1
TGCGCCAGCAGCTTTGAACAGGGATCCTACAATGAGCAGTTCTTC
CASSFEQGSYNEQFF
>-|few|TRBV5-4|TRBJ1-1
TGTGCCAGCAGCTTGTTCACCTCCGGTGAAGCTTTCTTT
CASSLFTSGEAFF
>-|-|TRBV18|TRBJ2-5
TGTGCCAGCTCACTCTCGTCGGGATTAATGGAGATCCAGTACTTC
CASSLSSGLMEIQYF
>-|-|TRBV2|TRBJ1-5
TGTGCCAGCAGCCCCGCGGGGGGGCAACGGAGCAATCAGCCCCAGCATTTT
CASSPAGGQRSNQPQHF
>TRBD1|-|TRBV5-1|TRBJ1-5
TGCGCCAGCAGCCCAGGGACAGGGAACCAGCCCCAGCATTTT
CASSPGTGNQPQHF
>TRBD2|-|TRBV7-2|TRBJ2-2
TGTGCCAGCAGCTTAGCGTCGACTAGCGGGACCGGGGAGCTGTTTTTT
CASSLASTSGTGELFF
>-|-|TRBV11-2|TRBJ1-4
TGTGCCAGTCGACCCCCCACGGGAGGCGAAAAACTGTTTTTT
CASRPPTGGEKLFF
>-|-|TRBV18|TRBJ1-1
TGTGCCAGCTCACGGGGACAGAACACTGAAGCTTTCTTT
CASSRGQNTEAFF
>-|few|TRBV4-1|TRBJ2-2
TGCGCCAGCAGCCAACTGAGAAGGGGCAGGGTCGGGCTGTTTTTT
CASSQLRRGRVGLFF
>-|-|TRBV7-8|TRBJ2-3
TGTGCCAGCACCCCCGGGGTGTCCAGCACAGATACGCAGTATTTT
CASTPGVSSTDTQYF
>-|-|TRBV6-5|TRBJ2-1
TGTGCCAGCAGATACAGCGGGCCCAGCTCCTACAATGAGCAGTTCTTC
CASRYSGPSSYNEQFF
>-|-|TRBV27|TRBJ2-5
TGTGCCAGCCGAAAACCTGGGGGCCAGTGGACCCAGTACTTC
CASRKPGGQWTQYF
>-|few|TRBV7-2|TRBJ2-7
TGTGCCAGCAGCTTAGGAGCGAGGGACGAGCAGTACTTC
CASSLGARDEQYF
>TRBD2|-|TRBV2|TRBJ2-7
TGTGCCAGCAGTGTGGGGCGGGAGCACGAGCAGTACTTC
CASSVGREHEQYF
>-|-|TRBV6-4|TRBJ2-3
TGTGCCAGCAGTGACTCTGGGCTAGCGAGCACAGATACGCAGTATTTT
CASSDSGLASTDTQYF
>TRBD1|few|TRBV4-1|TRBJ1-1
TGCGCCAGCAGCCGAGTACAGGGGGAGTTTACTGAAGCTTTCTTT
CASSRVQGEFTEAFF
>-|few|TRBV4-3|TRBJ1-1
TGCGCCAGCAGCTTACAGAATGGAAACACTGAAGCTTTCTTT
CASSLQNGNTEAFF
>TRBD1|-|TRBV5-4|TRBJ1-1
TGTGCCAGCAGTCCGCGGACAGGGGGAATGACTGAAGCTTTCTTT
CASSPRTGGMTEAFF
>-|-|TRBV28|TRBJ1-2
TGTGCCAGCAGTTCGCCAAGGGGGGGGGATGGCTACACCTTC
CASSSPRGGDGYTF
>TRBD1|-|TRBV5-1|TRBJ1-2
TGCGCCAGCAGCCATGGACAGGGGGCGCTTCGGACCGGCTACACCTTC
CASSHGQGALRTGYTF
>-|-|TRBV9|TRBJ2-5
TGTGCCAGCAGCGCTGGACTAGTGACAGGGGATCAAGAGACCCAGTACTTC
CASSAGLVTGDQETQYF
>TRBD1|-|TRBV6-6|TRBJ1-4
TGTGCCAGCAGTTACTGGGACAGGGTAGGAGAAAAACTGTTTTTT
CASSYWDRVGEKLFF
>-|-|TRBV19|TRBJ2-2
TGTGCCAGTAGTTCCCAATCGGGCACCGGGGAGCTGTTTTTT
CASSSQSGTGELFF
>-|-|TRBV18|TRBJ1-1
TGTGCCAGCTCACCAAAAGAGACCGGAGGGATCACTGAAGCTTTCTTT
CASSPKETGGITEAFF
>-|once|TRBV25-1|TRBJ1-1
TGTGCCAGCAGTGAATTGAGGGAGAACACTGAAGCTTTCTTT
CASSELRENTEAFF
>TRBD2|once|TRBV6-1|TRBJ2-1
TGTGCCAGCAGTGAAGAGGCTAGCGGGAAGAGTGAGCAGTTCTTC
CASSEEASGKSEQFF
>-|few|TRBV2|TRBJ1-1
TGTGCCAGCCGGGGGAACACTGAAGCTTTCTTT
CASRGNTEAFF